These 14 T cell receptor beta chains share one sample of origin, sequenced in a study of identical twins' blood T cells (dated by TCRdb to 2012 to 2015). The library was obtained by 5' RACE. The run used an Illumina Genome Analyzer IIx. TCRdb ran its own pipeline on the public reads, namely fastp trimming at Q25 and MiXCR clone calling, and kept in-frame beta chains. One record per CDR3 amino acid sequence lists the most common genes and DNA. The sample contains fewer than 450,000 distinct CDR3 sequences, over 25% of them found a single time. The ten largest make up 6.1% of the sample. Sequenced: PBMCs. These receptors were obtained from a woman aged 18-49 years in good health.

This clonotype was counted only a few times. CDR3 loop: CASSYRGGAEAFF. The CDR3 nucleotides read TGTGCCAGCAGTTACAGGGGTGGAGCTGAAGCTTTCTTT. V and J are TRBV21-1 and TRBJ1-1; the table's D call TRBD1 went unverified against the DNA. TRBV21-1 is assigned pseudogene status. This CDR3 contains 13 residues.

Worth noting for this clonotype: An end of the junction does not agree with germline; a read error may underlie this. The rearrangement uses TRBV19 and TRBJ1-2; TRBD1 matches 7 bases. CDR1 and CDR2 from the germline V gene are LNHDA and SQIVND (reference sequence). The CDR3 has 12 residues. CDR3 DNA sequence: TGTGCCAGTAGTGGGGACAGCTATGGCCACACCTTC. Translating gives CASSGDSYGHTF.

This clonotype came up once. The chain employs TRBV19 and TRBJ1-1; D gene ambiguous. The CDR3 has 13 amino acids. V was trimmed by 7 bases and J by 1 base, leaving 10 bases between them. Per the germline V gene, CDR1 is LNHDA and CDR2 is SQIVND (reference sequence). The CDR3 loop is CASKVGWNTEAFF. CDR3 nucleotides: TGTGCCAGTAAAGTAGGGTGGAACACTGAAGCTTTCTTT. The full variable domain, with the rest looked up from reference TRBV19 and TRBJ1-1, is DGGITQSPKYLFRKEGQNVTLSCEQNLNHDAMYWYRQDPGQGLRLIYYSQIVNDFQKGDIAEGYSVSREKKESFPLTVTSAQKNPTAFYLCASKVGWNTEAFFGQGTRLTVV.

In its sample, this clonotype was seen many times. This sequence joins TRBV11-2 and TRBJ1-1; D ambiguous. CDR1 and CDR2 (germline): SGHAT, FQNNGV. The CDR3 is made up of 12 amino acids. Deletions cut 5 bases from V and 4 bases from J, with 8 bases between. CDR3 DNA: TGTGCCAGCAGCGATAGGACCACTGAAGCTTTCTTT. Protein product: CASSDRTTEAFF.

This clonotype was seen just once. J is TRBJ1-1 and V is TRBV20-1; D call uncertain. Germline V gene data show CDR1 as DFQATT and CDR2 as SNEGSKA (reference sequence). With 1 base removed from V and 0 bases from J, the gap between germline ends came to 9 bases. This CDR3 comprises 14 residues. CDR3 sequence reads: CSARVLGLNTEAFF. The DNA of the CDR3 is TGCAGTGCTAGAGTCCTAGGCTTGAACACTGAAGCTTTCTTT.

The chain is built from TRBV20-1 and TRBJ2-1; D call uncertain. Germline V gene lookup returns CDR1 DFQATT and CDR2 SNEGSKA (reference sequence). V was clipped by 5 bases and J by 2 bases, with 22 bases between them. This CDR3 is built from 17 residues. CDR3 sequence reads: CSAPSGLVADPYNEQFF. The CDR3 nucleotides read TGCAGTGCTCCCTCCGGGCTAGTGGCGGACCCCTACAATGAGCAGTTCTTC.

This chain uses TRBV2 with TRBJ1-6, with 10 nucleotides matching TRBD1. With V trimmed by 3 bases and J by 6 bases, 14 bases remained unmatched. The germline V gene encodes CDR1 SNHLY and CDR2 FYNNEI. The CDR3 runs to 19 residues. CDR3 sequence reads: CASSDRAAGTGVSNSPLHF. The CDR3 bases are TGTGCCAGCAGTGATCGCGCGGCCGGGACAGGGGTTTCTAATTCACCCCTCCACTTT. Full variable domain (outside the CDR3, taken from reference TRBV2 and TRBJ1-6): EPEVTQTPSHQVTQMGQEVILRCVPISNHLYFYWYRQILGQKVEFLVSFYNNEISEKSEIFDDQFSVERPDGSNFTLKIRSTKLEDSAMYFCASSDRAAGTGVSNSPLHFGNGTRLTVT.

J is TRBJ1-6 and V is TRBV20-1; a possible D gene is TRBD1 (5 bases). CDR3 size: 17 residues. V lost 6 bases and J 4 bases, leaving 22 bases between the germline ends. Germline lookup yields CDR1 DFQATT and CDR2 SNEGSKA (reference sequence). CDR3 sequence (DNA): TGCAGTGCGCGGGGGAACGAGGGATCGTTGTATAATTCACCCCTCCACTTT. Amino acids: CSARGNEGSLYNSPLHF.

This rearrangement joins TRBV5-6 to TRBJ1-1; 8 bases are a match to TRBD1. CDR1 and CDR2 (germline): SGHDT, YYEEEE. The ends lost 2 bases at V and 0 bases at J; junction bases unmatched: 6. The CDR3 spans 16 residues. Written as DNA, the CDR3 is TGTGCCAGCAGCTTTTACCCGGGACAGGTGAACACTGAAGCTTTCTTT. Translation gives CASSFYPGQVNTEAFF.

This clonotype was picked up a small number of times. CDR3 coding DNA: TGTGCCAGCTCACCACAGGGGGCGTCGGACTTGAACACTGAAGCTTTCTTT. Encoded protein: CASSPQGASDLNTEAFF. The chain couples TRBV18 to TRBJ1-1; the match to TRBD1 covers 7 bases. The V segment lost 1 base and the J segment 0 bases; nucleotides outside the gene matches: 8. This CDR3 contains 17 residues. Germline lookup yields CDR1 KGHSH and CDR2 LQKENI.

The chain has TRBV20-1 and TRBJ2-5; D gene ambiguous. Trimming took off 3 bases at V and 3 bases at J, with 14 bases between the two ends. The length of the CDR3 is 14 residues. Germline V CDR1 and CDR2: DFQATT, SNEGSKA (reference sequence). In nucleotides, the CDR3 is TGCAGTGCTAGTAATCTGGCTAAGAAAGAGACCCAGTACTTC. It is translated as CSASNLAKKETQYF.

This clonotype showed up just a few times. This rearrangement joins TRBV7-2 to TRBJ1-1, with a possible D match to TRBD1 (6 bases). Germline-derived CDR1 and CDR2 are SGHTA and FQGNSA. Trimming took off 4 bases at V and 4 bases at J, with 13 bases between the two ends. The CDR3 has 14 residues. Here the CDR3 DNA reads TGTGCCAGCAGCTCCTACGGGGGGCCCACTGAAGCTTTCTTT. This encodes CASSSYGGPTEAFF.

The chain recombines TRBV7-9 with TRBJ1-1; 7 bases align to TRBD1. Germline CDR1 and CDR2: SEHNR and FQNEAQ (reference sequence). CDR3 length equals 14 residues. The ends lost 5 bases at V and 11 bases at J; junction bases unmatched: 14. DNA for the CDR3: TGTGCCAGCAGCCCCAGTGGGGACAGCATAGAGGCTTTCTTT. This sequence encodes CASSPSGDSIEAFF.

J is TRBJ1-1 and V is TRBV29-1; D remains ambiguous. CDR3 length equals 12 residues. From germline, CDR1 is SQVTM and CDR2 ANQGSEA. Trimming cost V 5 bases and J 4 bases, with 11 bases left between them. CDR3 sequence: CSVLPGGTEAFF. In DNA, the CDR3 is TGCAGCGTTCTCCCCGGAGGCACTGAAGCTTTCTTT.